This T cell receptor (beta chain) appears in the sequencing data of a study of Graves' ophthalmopathy and Graves' hyperthyroidism listed by TCRdb under 2018. Broadly, across the study: Peripheral blood was collected at initial diagnosis, prior to any treatment. The study used signatures of the TCR beta repertoire to tell Graves' ophthalmopathy apart from Graves' hyperthyroidism and to predict which patients would progress to ophthalmopathy. In total, over 130 blood samples were TCR-sequenced: around 42 ophthalmopathy, some 75 hyperthyroidism and roughly 17 hyperthyroidism-to-ophthalmopathy patients. To explore V-J signatures that separate ophthalmopathy from hyperthyroidism, a discovery set of approximately 100 patients was enrolled, consisting of 43 with ophthalmopathy and some 59 with stable hyperthyroidism. The independent validation cohort included under 20 hyperthyroidism patients plus 17 patients who later progressed from hyperthyroidism to ophthalmopathy. In several hyperthyroidism patients, the T-cell repertoire of thyroid tissue was compared with the T-cell repertoire of blood. Following sampling, methimazole starting at 30 mg daily was administered to hyperthyroidism patients, and high-dose intravenous methylprednisolone was administered to ophthalmopathy patients. The 90 to 100 discovery patients were randomly divided into training and test sets at a 7:3 ratio.

For repertoire sequencing, TCR beta CDR3 regions were amplified from RNA transcripts. HTBI primers and the Qiagen OneStep RT-PCR kit were used in a first-round RT-PCR, which was followed by a second-round multiplex PCR, size selection and purification. Sequencing of the libraries was carried out on an Illumina HiSeq2000 in paired-end mode with 100 bp reads. The original methods were these. SOAPnuke was used for read processing, and reads with adapters, uncalled bases, a mean Phred below 15, or no exact constant-primer or identifier match were discarded. COPE v1.2.5 was used to merge high-quality paired reads. Unique nucleotide sequences were defined as clonotypes and aligned to IMGT TRB V, D and J references using MiTCR v1.1. Analysis was restricted to V-J combinations with a frequency above 0.0001, which covered 99.2% of repertoires. For each V-J combination, a TCR clonal expansion and chaos score was defined as F50 clonal expansion divided by the chaos observed in the TCRdist matrix. Welch's t-statistics and random forest were used to narrow the features down to 13 V-J combinations, which were then fed into a naive Bayes classifier. The similarity between thyroid and blood repertoires was quantified using the Morisita-Horn index. TCRdb passed the public sequencing reads through fastp at Q25 and MiXCR, retaining productive beta sequences. Identical CDR3 protein sequences are pooled into one entry, listed with their most common genes and DNA. TCRdb's processing, not the study's, gives the V and J calls here. The sample table lists about 620,000 distinct CDR3 sequences, about 20% of them with a count of one. About 6.6% of the sample is held by the ten biggest clonotypes.

This clonotype was seen only a few times. This clone's antigen is unknown. Nothing much larger sits one base from this clone, and base qualities are not available. Beyond this particular receptor, the publication reports: In validation, the model predicted ophthalmopathy progression with about 71% sensitivity and roughly 78% specificity; 12 predicted patients were CT-confirmed with GO in a median of around 6 months. Sample size was not predetermined statistically, and investigators were not blinded to group allocation. Most expanded thyroid clonotypes with a frequency above 0.001 also appeared in blood, which suggests that blood repertoires may reflect the immune response in the thyroid. The 13-signature model separated ophthalmopathy from stable hyperthyroidism with about 86% sensitivity and roughly 84% specificity in cross-validation, and 80%/75% in the test set.

Hyperthyroidism was considered stable if no progression to ophthalmopathy occurred within 18 months of follow-up. Hyperthyroidism patients were newly diagnosed, with disease duration under 2 months, and aged 18 to 65 years. Patients were excluded if they had other autoimmune diseases, uncontrolled infections, pregnancy or lactation. Diagnosis was based on clinical symptoms, serum thyroxine, TRAb, thyroid ultrasound and orbital computed tomography. PBMCs were isolated from 7.5 to 10 ml of fresh peripheral blood by Ficoll-Paque density gradient centrifugation. Total RNA was extracted with Trizol reagent and quality-checked on an Agilent 2100 Bioanalyzer. Per the germline V gene, MDHEN is the CDR1 and SYDVKM is the CDR2. The CDR3 spans 12 residues, from the cysteine through the phenylalanine. The entry retains the CDR3 DNA only, 36 bases that are in frame from base 1. The V and J ends are trimmed by 2 bases and 11 bases, leaving 12 bases between them.

The chain joins TRBV28 to TRBJ1-1, with the D segment identity uncertain. Material for sequencing was peripheral blood. The sequence derives from a woman under 30 with stable Graves' hyperthyroidism. Some clones in this sample may be carry-over from other donors' samples. Donor details come from another sample of the same person, matched by shared clones. The CDR3 is CASSLRAYEAFF. The base sequence is TGTGCCAGCAGTTTAAGGGCTTACGAGGCTTTCTTT.